The 13 T cell receptor beta chains reported below all come from one sample, sequenced in a study of T cell clonality in common variable immunodeficiency. The method was immunoSEQ multiplex PCR; TCRdb's version includes in-frame clones alone and lacks a portion of them. The sample offers tens of thousands of clones and no singletons, the top ten holding under 6.5%. Sequencing input: peripheral blood mononuclear cells. These receptors all stem from a person aged 18 to 70 in good health.

This clone has a count of ten or more. The CDR3 is cut off 3 residues early in the read; its end comes from the germline J gene. The chain uses TRBV12-5 and TRBJ2-7; TRBD2 agrees at 7 bases. J lost 2 bases, V lost 4 bases, and 11 bases had no gene match. CDR3 length equals 16 residues. Germline CDR1 reads LGHNT; CDR2 reads FRNRAP. CDR3 in amino acids: CASGSSLARETYEQYF. The sequenced CDR3 bases are TGTGCTAGTGGTTCTTCTTTGGCGCGGGAGACCTACGAG.

This clone has a count of ten or more. The sequenced fragment ends 3 residues before the CDR3 boundary, so the rest is inferred from the germline J gene. The chain recombines TRBV30 with TRBJ2-3, with TRBD1 as a possible D gene (5 bases). This CDR3 comprises 13 residues. CDR1 and CDR2 (germline): GTSNPN, SVGIG (reference sequence). Trimming shortened V by 0 bases and J by 6 bases, and 10 bases separated the two germline ends. The covered CDR3 bases are TGTGCCTGGAGTGTAAAGGGGCCCGATACG. Its translation: CAWSVKGPDT. The whole CDR3 protein reads CAWSVKGPDTQYF.

A remark on this clone: Sequencing ends 3 residues short of the CDR3 end; the germline J gene provides the rest. The J gene is TRBJ2-1, the V gene TRBV10-3, with TRBD1 matching over 7 bases. The CDR3 consists of 15 residues. CDR1 ENHRY and CDR2 SYGVKD come from the germline V gene. The trim removed 4 bases at V and 2 bases at J, leaving 5 bases unmatched. The CDR3 bases that were read are TGTGCCATCAGTGTTGAGACAGGGACCTACAATGAG. Encoded protein: CAISVETGTYNE. The whole CDR3 region reads CAISVETGTYNEQFF.

This clone was detected many times. The read terminates 3 residues before the CDR3 end, so the remaining end is supplied by the germline J gene. The genes are TRBV5-1 and TRBJ2-7; 9 nucleotides line up with TRBD2. Trimming took 0 bases from V and 2 from J; bases not matched to a gene: 3. The CDR3 spans 15 residues. Germline V lookup: CDR1 SGHRS, CDR2 YFSETQ. CDR3 DNA (partial): TGCGCCAGCAGCTTGGCCGGGACTAGCCCCTACGAG. Translation: CASSLAGTSPYE. The full CDR3 is CASSLAGTSPYEQYF.

In this sample, this clone turned up many times. The missing CDR3 end, 3 residues past where the read stops, is filled in from the germline J gene. The rearrangement joins TRBV5-6 to TRBJ2-5; 10 positions agree with TRBD2. The CDR3 spans 15 residues. Germline CDR1 is SGHDT and CDR2 is YYEEEE. J gave up 5 bases and V 6 bases, and 10 bases lay outside the gene matches. The CDR3 sequence: CASTLVSSGSETQYF. Incomplete CDR3 DNA: TGTGCCAGCACCCTGGTGTCTAGCGGGAGTGAGACC.

This clone has at least ten counts. The read finishes 3 residues shy of the CDR3 end, and the germline J gene is used to complete it. The identical CDR3 is also encoded by other nucleotide sequences in the sample. The chain uses TRBV5-1 and TRBJ2-3; 11 nucleotides align to TRBD2. CDR3 length equals 16 residues. Germline CDR1 reads SGHRS; CDR2 reads YFSETQ. J gave up 4 bases and V 3 bases, and 7 bases lay outside the gene matches. CDR3 DNA (partial): TGCGCCAGCAGCTCTATACTAGCGGGAGTTTCAGATACG. Residues: CASSSILAGVSDT. The complete CDR3 protein is CASSSILAGVSDTQYF.

Ten or more counts support this clone. The CDR3 end is not reached by the read, which stops 3 residues before it; the germline J gene fills it in. The chain joins TRBV12-3 or TRBV12-4 to TRBJ1-2, with D possibly being TRBD1 (6 bases). V gave up 5 bases and J gave up 4 bases, with 11 bases separating them. The length of the CDR3 is 13 residues. The CDR3 sequence is CASSRGRGYGYTF. The CDR3 bases that were read are TGTGCCAGCAGTCGTGGCAGGGGCTATGGC.

This clone was recorded at least ten times. The sequenced fragment ends 3 residues before the CDR3 boundary, so the rest is inferred from the germline J gene. This chain joins TRBV14 and TRBJ1-1, with D maybe TRBD1 (5 bases). V was clipped by 3 bases and J by 3 bases, with 8 bases between them. The CDR3 sequence is 13 residues long. Germline V gene lookup returns CDR1 SGHDN and CDR2 FVKESK. CDR3 protein: CASSQETDTEAFF. CDR3 DNA (partial): TGTGCCAGCAGCCAGGAGACAGACACTGAA.

This clone was found many times. The CDR3 end falls 3 residues outside the read, so it is completed with the germline J gene. This chain joins TRBV12-5 and TRBJ2-7; 8 bases are shared with TRBD2. Germline CDR1 is LGHNT and CDR2 is FRNRAP. Trimming at V came to 1 base and at J to 0 bases, leaving 8 bases not matched to a gene. This CDR3 has 17 amino acids. CDR3 sequence: CASGLETGGASSYEQYF. The covered CDR3 bases are TGTGCTAGTGGTTTGGAGACGGGAGGGGCTAGCTCCTACGAG.

This clone has at least ten counts. The CDR3 end falls 3 residues outside the read, so it is completed with the germline J gene. V gene TRBV20-1 combines with J gene TRBJ2-1, with D perhaps matching TRBD1 (5 bases). The CDR3 extends over 19 amino acids. V was shortened by 1 base and J by 0 bases, with 22 bases between the two germline ends. CDR1 is DFQATT, CDR2 SNEGSKA, per germline (reference sequence). CDR3 bases read: TGCAGTGCTAGAGTAGATCATGCTACAGGTTTGAGCTCCTACAATGAG. Translating it yields CSARVDHATGLSSYNE. The full CDR3 protein is CSARVDHATGLSSYNEQFF.

This clone has at least ten counts. The CDR3 end is not reached by the read, which stops 3 residues before it; the germline J gene fills it in. The V and J genes are TRBV10-3 and TRBJ2-4; the D gene is possibly TRBD2 (6 bases). Trimming took 4 bases from V and 7 from J, leaving 17 bases between them. The CDR3 consists of 15 residues. Germline CDR1 is ENHRY and CDR2 is SYGVKD. CDR3 in amino acids: CAISGAWGSGNIQYF. Partial CDR3 DNA: TGTGCCATCAGTGGGGCATGGGGGAGCGGGAACATT.

In this sample, this clone turned up many times. The read falls 3 residues short of the CDR3 end, and the missing part is taken from the germline J gene. V and J are TRBV20-1 and TRBJ1-4; the D is unclear. The CDR3 length is 13 residues. In germline, CDR1 is DFQATT, CDR2 SNEGSKA (reference sequence). Trimming shortened V by 3 bases and J by 8 bases, and 13 bases separated the two germline ends. The CDR3: CSASRSMNEKLFF. CDR3 DNA, as far as it was read: TGCAGTGCTAGTAGAAGTATGAACGAAAAA.

This clone was picked up many times. Sequencing ends 3 residues short of the CDR3 end; the germline J gene provides the rest. This chain joins TRBV20-1 and TRBJ1-2; the D is unclear. Germline loops: CDR1 DFQATT, CDR2 SNEGSKA (reference sequence). Between the trimmed V and J ends, which lost 2 bases and 4 bases, there was a span of 14 bases. The CDR3 runs 14 residues. The CDR3 DNA, read in part, is TGCAGTGCTAGAAGTGGCCGAGAACGCTATGGC. This encodes CSARSGRERYG. The CDR3 reads in full as CSARSGRERYGYTF.